This TCR beta chain was recovered during a study of regulatory T cells in long-lasting Graves disease. Findings and limits, study-wide: Repertoires from persistent disease leaned toward TRBV28, TRBJ1-2 and TRBJ2-5.

The time point here: newly diagnosed GD, antithyroid drugs for less than 3 months. Construction of the TCR library relied on RNA isolated from PBMCs. Sequencing libraries for TCR beta were prepared with iRepertoire HTBI primers and Arm-PCR of CDR3 regions. MiXCR was run by TCRdb on the multiplex PCR reads, yielding one entry per CDR3 protein. Of 420,000 or so distinct CDR3 sequences listed, over 15% were seen once; the top ten hold about 25%. CDR3 length equals 15 residues. V shed 6 bases, J shed 5 bases, and the junction held 7 bases outside the gene matches. CDR1 DFQATT and CDR2 SNEGSKA come from the germline V gene (reference sequence). This clonotype has ten or more counts. Its antigen is not known. These sequences were also reported in another study, on T cells in Graves' hyperthyroidism and ophthalmopathy. That source notes: The hyperthyroidism patients had all been newly diagnosed, and their disease duration was under 2 months. Their ages ranged from 18 to 65 years. Orbital computed tomography and thyroid ultrasound, together with serum TRAb and thyroxine and clinical symptoms, were used for diagnoses. HTBI primers were the set used in a first-round RT-PCR of the TCR CDR3.

This rearrangement joins TRBV20-1 to TRBJ2-1; 13 bases align to TRBD2. Sequences were derived from peripheral blood mononuclear cells (PBMCs), sampled at new diagnosis, from a patient treated with antithyroid drugs. This TCR was recovered from a woman aged 18-29 years with Graves disease. The chain's CDR3 is CSAPGLAGENNEQFF. DNA for the CDR3: TGCAGTGCCCCCGGACTAGCGGGAGAGAACAATGAGCAGTTCTTC.